This TCR beta chain came from a study of vaccination and CD4 T cells after COVID-19. Specified time point: late sampling 161 to 241 days after vaccination in a few convalescent patients. This sample's treatment: roughly nine-day PBMC culture with coronavirus spike peptide pools or control peptides (ViraFEST assay). ViraFEST used peptide pools to expand antigen-specific T cells and subsequently sequenced their TCRs. Germline lookup yields CDR1 SGHAT and CDR2 FQNNGV. This CDR3 is built from 16 residues. V was shortened by 4 bases and J by 0 bases, with 15 bases between the two germline ends. The study's findings and limits: Relatively few convalescent patients were studied; early post-infection timepoints were not included.

The study sequenced cultured CD4+ T cell DNA using the Oncomine TCR Beta short-read assay. Cultures of CD4+ T cells served as the source for extracting genomic DNA. TCRdb analysed the PCR reads with MiXCR anew, one entry per CDR3 protein. The data show 15,000 to 20,000 distinct CDR3 sequences, approximately 48% seen once. Comments on this clonotype: Its cognate antigen is unknown.

Sequences were derived from CD4+ T cells from blood, cultured in vitro, sampled about 7 months after SARS-CoV-2 vaccination. V and J are TRBV11-2 and TRBJ2-5; D is possibly TRBD2 (7 bases). The clonotype was recovered from a human donor who had recovered from COVID-19. Written as DNA, the CDR3 is TGTGCCAGCAGCTCCGCCCCGGGGGGCCACCAAGAGACCCAGTACTTC. Protein sequence: CASSSAPGGHQETQYF.